This TCR beta chain came from a study of CD8 T cells in Susac syndrome. Random-hexamer reverse transcription was applied to 0.5 to 1 ug RNA. TCRdb re-derived calls from the immunoSEQ multiplex PCR reads in MiXCR, one entry per CDR3 protein. The profile shows 240,000 or so distinct CDR3 sequences, around 96% of them singletons. The sequence derives from a human donor with Susac syndrome. The sequencing input was CD4+ T cells from PBMCs.

CDR3 DNA: TGCGCCAGCAGCCCAGGGCTTCAGGACCAAGAGACCCAGTACTTC. Amino acid sequence: CASSPGLQDQETQYF. This rearrangement joins TRBV5-1 to TRBJ2-5, with D tentatively TRBD1 (5 bases). V lost 4 bases, J lost 0 bases, and 13 bases lay in between. Germline CDR1 is SGHRS and CDR2 is YFSETQ. This CDR3 is built from 15 residues. Drawing the rest from reference TRBV5-1 and TRBJ2-5, the complete variable domain is KAGVTQTPRYLIKTRGQQVTLSCSPISGHRSVSWYQQTPGQGLQFLFEYFSETQRNKGNFPGRFSGRQFSNSRSEMNVSTLELGDSALYLCASSPGLQDQETQYFGPGTRLLVL.